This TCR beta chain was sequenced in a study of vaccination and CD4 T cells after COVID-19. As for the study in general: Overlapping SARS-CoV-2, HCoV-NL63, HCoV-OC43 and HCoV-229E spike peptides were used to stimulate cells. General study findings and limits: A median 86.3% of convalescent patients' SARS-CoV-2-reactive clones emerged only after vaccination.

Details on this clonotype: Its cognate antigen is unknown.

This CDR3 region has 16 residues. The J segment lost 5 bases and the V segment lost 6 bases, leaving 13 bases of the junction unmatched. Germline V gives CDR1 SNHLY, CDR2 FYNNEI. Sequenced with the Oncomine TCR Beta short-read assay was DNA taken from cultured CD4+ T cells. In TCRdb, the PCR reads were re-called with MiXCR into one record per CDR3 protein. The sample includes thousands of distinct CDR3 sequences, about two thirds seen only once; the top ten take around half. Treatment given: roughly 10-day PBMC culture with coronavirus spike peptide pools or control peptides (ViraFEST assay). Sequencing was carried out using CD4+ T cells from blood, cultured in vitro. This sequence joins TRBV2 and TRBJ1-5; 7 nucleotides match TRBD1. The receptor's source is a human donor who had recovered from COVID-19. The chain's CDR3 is CASSWDSREGYQPQHF. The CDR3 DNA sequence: TGTGCCAGCAGCTGGGACAGCAGGGAGGGTTATCAGCCCCAGCATTTT. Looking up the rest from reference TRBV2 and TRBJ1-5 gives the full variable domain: EPEVTQTPSHQVTQMGQEVILRCVPISNHLYFYWYRQILGQKVEFLVSFYNNEISEKSEIFDDQFSVERPDGSNFTLKIRSTKLEDSAMYFCASSWDSREGYQPQHFGDGTRLSIL.